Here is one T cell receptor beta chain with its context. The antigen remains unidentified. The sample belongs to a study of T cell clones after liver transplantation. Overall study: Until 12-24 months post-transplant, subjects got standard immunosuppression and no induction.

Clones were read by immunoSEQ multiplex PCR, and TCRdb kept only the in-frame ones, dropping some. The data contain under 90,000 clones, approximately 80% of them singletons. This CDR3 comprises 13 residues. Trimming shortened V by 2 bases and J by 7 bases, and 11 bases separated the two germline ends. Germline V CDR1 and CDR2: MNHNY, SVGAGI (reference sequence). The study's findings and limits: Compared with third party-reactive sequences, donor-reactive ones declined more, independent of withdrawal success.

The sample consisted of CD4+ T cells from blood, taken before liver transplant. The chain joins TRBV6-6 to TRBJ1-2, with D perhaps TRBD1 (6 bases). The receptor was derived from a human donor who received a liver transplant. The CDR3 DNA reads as TGTGCCAGCAGTTACAAACAGGGTTCTGGCTACACCTTC. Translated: CASSYKQGSGYTF.